The entry below describes one T cell receptor beta chain. The data are from a study of blood T cell repertoires in COVID-19. As for the study in general: Sources were T cells, B-cell-depleted T cells, or PBMCs; the material itself was cDNA or gDNA.

The CDR3 runs 15 residues. Trimming took 0 bases from V and 5 from J; bases not matched to a gene: 4. Germline V gene sequence: CDR1 SGHRS, CDR2 YFSETQ. TCRdb's table, derived via immunoSEQ multiplex PCR, lists solely in-frame clones and lacks some. This sample carries around 300,000 clones, approximately 90% of them seen once, and the ten largest clones take roughly 6.3%. The gene calls are TRBV5-1 and TRBJ2-1, with 8 bases that match TRBD2. This TCR derives from a woman in her forties or fifties with COVID-19, enrolled during active disease. The sample was peripheral blood. The CDR3 region is CASSLALAGNNEQFF. The CDR3 region has the DNA TGCGCCAGCAGCTTGGCGTTAGCGGGGAACAATGAGCAGTTCTTC.